This entry features one T cell receptor beta chain sequence. This entry belongs to a study of blood T cell repertoires in COVID-19. The CDR3 is 13 amino acids. Germline CDR1 reads MNHEY; CDR2 reads SVGAGI. Trimming shortened V by 11 bases and J by 7 bases, and 18 bases separated the two germline ends. Sequencing used immunoSEQ multiplex PCR; TCRdb keeps in-frame clones, though not all of them. The table lists fewer than 250,000 clones, under 90% of them singletons. This sequence originates from a woman aged 40-49 years who had been exposed to COVID-19. V and J are TRBV6-5 and TRBJ2-1; D possibly corresponds to TRBD2 (6 bases). Sequencing was done on a sample of PBMCs or T cells enriched from blood (not recorded which). The CDR3: CAALDRGGNEQFF. In DNA form, the CDR3 reads TGTGCCGCCTTAGATAGGGGAGGAAATGAGCAGTTCTTC.